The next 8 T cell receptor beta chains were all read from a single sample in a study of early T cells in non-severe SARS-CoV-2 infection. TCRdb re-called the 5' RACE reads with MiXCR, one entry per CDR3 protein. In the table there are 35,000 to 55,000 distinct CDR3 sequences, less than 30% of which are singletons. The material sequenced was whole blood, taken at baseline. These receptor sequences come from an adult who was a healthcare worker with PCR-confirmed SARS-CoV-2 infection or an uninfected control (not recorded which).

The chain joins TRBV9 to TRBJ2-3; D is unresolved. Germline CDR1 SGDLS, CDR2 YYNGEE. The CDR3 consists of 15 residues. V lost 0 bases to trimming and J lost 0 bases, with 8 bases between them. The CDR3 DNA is TGTGCCAGCAGCGTAGGCGGCAGAAGCACAGATACGCAGTATTTT. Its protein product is CASSVGGRSTDTQYF.

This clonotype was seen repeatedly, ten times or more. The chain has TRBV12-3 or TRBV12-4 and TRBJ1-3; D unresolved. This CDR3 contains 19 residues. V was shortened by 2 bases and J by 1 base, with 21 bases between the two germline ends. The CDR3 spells CASSLRLFATSRSGNTIYF. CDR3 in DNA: TGTGCCAGCAGTTTACGGTTGTTCGCGACGTCTCGTTCTGGAAACACCATATATTTT.

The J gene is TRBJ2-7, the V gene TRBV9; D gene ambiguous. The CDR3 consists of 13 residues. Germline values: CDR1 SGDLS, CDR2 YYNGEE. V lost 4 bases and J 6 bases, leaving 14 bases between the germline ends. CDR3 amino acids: CASSPRPRGEQYF. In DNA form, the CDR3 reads TGTGCCAGCAGCCCCCGGCCCCGCGGCGAGCAGTACTTC.

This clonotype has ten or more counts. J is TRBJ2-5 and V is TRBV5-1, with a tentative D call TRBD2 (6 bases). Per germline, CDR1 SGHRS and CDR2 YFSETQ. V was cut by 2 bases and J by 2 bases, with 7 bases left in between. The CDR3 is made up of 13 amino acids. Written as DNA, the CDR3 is TGCGCCAGCAGCTTCGGGGGACAAGAGACCCAGTACTTC. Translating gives CASSFGGQETQYF.

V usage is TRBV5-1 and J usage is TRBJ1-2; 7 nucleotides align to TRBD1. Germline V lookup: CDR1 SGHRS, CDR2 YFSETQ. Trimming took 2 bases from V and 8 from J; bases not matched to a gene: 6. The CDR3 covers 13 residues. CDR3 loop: CASSFGQAEGYTF. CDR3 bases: TGCGCCAGCAGCTTTGGACAGGCGGAGGGCTACACCTTC.

The CDR3 DNA follows: TGTGCCAGCTCACCCCGGGCCGCGTTGGATACGCAGTATTTT. Translation: CASSPRAALDTQYF. The genes are TRBV18 and TRBJ2-3; no clear D. The V end lost 3 bases, the J end lost 6 bases, and 13 bases lay between the germline ends. CDR1 KGHSH and CDR2 LQKENI come from the germline V gene. CDR3 length: 14 amino acids.

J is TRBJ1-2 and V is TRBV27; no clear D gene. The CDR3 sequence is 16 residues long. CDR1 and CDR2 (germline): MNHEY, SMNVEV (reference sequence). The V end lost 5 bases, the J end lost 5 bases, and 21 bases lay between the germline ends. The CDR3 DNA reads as TGTGCCAGCAGTCCAATCGGCGGGCCTGGTGATTATGGCTACACCTTC. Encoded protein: CASSPIGGPGDYGYTF.

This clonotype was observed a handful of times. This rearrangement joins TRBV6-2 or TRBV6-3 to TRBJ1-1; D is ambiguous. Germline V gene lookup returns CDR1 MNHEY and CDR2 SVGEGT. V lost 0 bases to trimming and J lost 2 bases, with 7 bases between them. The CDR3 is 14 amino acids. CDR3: CASSYSARNTEAFF. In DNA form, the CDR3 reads TGTGCCAGCAGTTACTCAGCCAGAAACACTGAAGCTTTCTTT.